This TCR beta chain was obtained from a study of CD4 T cells in relation to SARS-CoV-2 and coronaviruses. Across the whole study: PBMCs were cultured with antigen for over nine days before TCR beta sequencing.

Whole-study results and caveats: Crossreactive clones expanded significantly less to SARS-CoV-2 than monoreactive clones.

CD4 enrichment then naive enrichment separated naive from memory CD4+ cells. The protocol was immunoSEQ multiplex PCR, while the TCRdb copy is restricted to in-frame clones and leaves out a portion. The repertoire consists of tens of thousands of clones, with over 75% occurring once and the leading ten covering around 20%. As for this clone: Its antigen is not identified.

The V end was cut by 6 bases, the J end by 0 bases, with 6 bases between. The CDR3 contains 14 residues. CDR1 and CDR2 (germline): MNHEY, SVGEGT. The clonotype originates from an adult with COVID-19. The sample consisted of memory CD4+ T cells from PBMCs, cultured in vitro. The rearrangement links TRBV6-2 or TRBV6-3 to TRBJ2-6; D gene ambiguous. The CDR3 DNA follows: TGTGCCAGCAGCCGCAACTCTGGGGCCAACGTCCTGACTTTC. Its translation: CASSRNSGANVLTF.